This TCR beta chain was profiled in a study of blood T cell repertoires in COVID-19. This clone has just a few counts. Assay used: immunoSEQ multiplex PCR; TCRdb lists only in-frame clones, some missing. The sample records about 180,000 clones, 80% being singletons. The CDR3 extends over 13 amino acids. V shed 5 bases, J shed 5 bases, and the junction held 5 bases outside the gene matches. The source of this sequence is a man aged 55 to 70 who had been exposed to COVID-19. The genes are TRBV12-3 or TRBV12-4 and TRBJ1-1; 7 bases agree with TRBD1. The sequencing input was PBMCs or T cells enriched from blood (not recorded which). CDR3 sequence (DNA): TGTGCCAGCAGTAAACAGGGGTCGACTGAAGCTTTCTTT. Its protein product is CASSKQGSTEAFF.